These 5 T cell receptor beta chains came from one sample sequenced in a study of cytomegalovirus exposure and HLA in healthy donors listed by TCRdb under 2017. Library preparation used the immunoSEQ multiplex PCR assay. TCRdb limited this immuneACCESS table to in-frame rearrangements with V and J called. A share of clones is missing; checked studies link under half to unresolved V genes, and the rest is unexplained. Counted in this sample were roughly 330,000 clones; roughly 87% of them appeared once. Approximately 1.1% of the sample comes from the top ten. Material for sequencing was PBMCs. These receptor sequences come from a woman in her twenties or thirties in good health and CMV-seropositive.

V gene TRBV6-5 combines with J gene TRBJ2-3; D is unresolved. CDR1 is MNHEY and CDR2 is SVGAGI in the germline V gene. V was cut by 0 bases and J by 0 bases, with 7 bases left in between. The length of the CDR3 is 15 residues. CDR3: CASSYSGTSTDTQYF. For the CDR3, the DNA is TGTGCCAGCAGTTACTCAGGAACGAGCACAGATACGCAGTATTTT.

This rearrangement joins TRBV29-1 to TRBJ2-1; 11 bases are shared with TRBD2. The CDR3 covers 15 residues. The V and J ends lost 0 bases and 6 bases, in that order; junction bases with no gene match: 4. Germline lookup yields CDR1 SQVTM and CDR2 ANQGSEA. CDR3 protein: CSVEEGLADLNEQFF. In DNA, the CDR3 is TGCAGCGTTGAAGAGGGACTAGCGGACCTCAATGAGCAGTTCTTC.

V usage is TRBV5-1 and J usage is TRBJ2-1; D unclear. Trimming stripped 3 bases from V and 5 bases from J, with 9 bases between. Per germline, CDR1 SGHRS and CDR2 YFSETQ. This CDR3 contains 13 residues. CDR3 nucleotide sequence: TGCGCCAGCAGCTCACACACCGACAATGAGCAGTTCTTC. Translation: CASSSHTDNEQFF.

J is TRBJ2-5 and V is TRBV5-6; 9 bases fit TRBD2. Trimming cost V 3 bases and J 2 bases; bases outside gene matches: 8. The CDR3 is 16 residues long. Per the germline V gene, CDR1 is SGHDT and CDR2 is YYEEEE. CDR3 DNA: TGTGCCAGCAGCTCCCCACTAGCGGGCCTTCAAGAGACCCAGTACTTC. This encodes CASSSPLAGLQETQYF.

V usage is TRBV4-3 and J usage is TRBJ2-3, with 10 bases aligning to TRBD2. The CDR3 contains 15 residues. V dropped 4 bases and J dropped 6; count of bases not matched to a gene: 7. The V gene's germline CDR1 is LGHNA and CDR2 YSLEER. The CDR3 DNA reads TGCGCCAGCAGCCGAGATAGCGGGAGGTTGGATACGCAGTATTTT. It encodes CASSRDSGRLDTQYF.